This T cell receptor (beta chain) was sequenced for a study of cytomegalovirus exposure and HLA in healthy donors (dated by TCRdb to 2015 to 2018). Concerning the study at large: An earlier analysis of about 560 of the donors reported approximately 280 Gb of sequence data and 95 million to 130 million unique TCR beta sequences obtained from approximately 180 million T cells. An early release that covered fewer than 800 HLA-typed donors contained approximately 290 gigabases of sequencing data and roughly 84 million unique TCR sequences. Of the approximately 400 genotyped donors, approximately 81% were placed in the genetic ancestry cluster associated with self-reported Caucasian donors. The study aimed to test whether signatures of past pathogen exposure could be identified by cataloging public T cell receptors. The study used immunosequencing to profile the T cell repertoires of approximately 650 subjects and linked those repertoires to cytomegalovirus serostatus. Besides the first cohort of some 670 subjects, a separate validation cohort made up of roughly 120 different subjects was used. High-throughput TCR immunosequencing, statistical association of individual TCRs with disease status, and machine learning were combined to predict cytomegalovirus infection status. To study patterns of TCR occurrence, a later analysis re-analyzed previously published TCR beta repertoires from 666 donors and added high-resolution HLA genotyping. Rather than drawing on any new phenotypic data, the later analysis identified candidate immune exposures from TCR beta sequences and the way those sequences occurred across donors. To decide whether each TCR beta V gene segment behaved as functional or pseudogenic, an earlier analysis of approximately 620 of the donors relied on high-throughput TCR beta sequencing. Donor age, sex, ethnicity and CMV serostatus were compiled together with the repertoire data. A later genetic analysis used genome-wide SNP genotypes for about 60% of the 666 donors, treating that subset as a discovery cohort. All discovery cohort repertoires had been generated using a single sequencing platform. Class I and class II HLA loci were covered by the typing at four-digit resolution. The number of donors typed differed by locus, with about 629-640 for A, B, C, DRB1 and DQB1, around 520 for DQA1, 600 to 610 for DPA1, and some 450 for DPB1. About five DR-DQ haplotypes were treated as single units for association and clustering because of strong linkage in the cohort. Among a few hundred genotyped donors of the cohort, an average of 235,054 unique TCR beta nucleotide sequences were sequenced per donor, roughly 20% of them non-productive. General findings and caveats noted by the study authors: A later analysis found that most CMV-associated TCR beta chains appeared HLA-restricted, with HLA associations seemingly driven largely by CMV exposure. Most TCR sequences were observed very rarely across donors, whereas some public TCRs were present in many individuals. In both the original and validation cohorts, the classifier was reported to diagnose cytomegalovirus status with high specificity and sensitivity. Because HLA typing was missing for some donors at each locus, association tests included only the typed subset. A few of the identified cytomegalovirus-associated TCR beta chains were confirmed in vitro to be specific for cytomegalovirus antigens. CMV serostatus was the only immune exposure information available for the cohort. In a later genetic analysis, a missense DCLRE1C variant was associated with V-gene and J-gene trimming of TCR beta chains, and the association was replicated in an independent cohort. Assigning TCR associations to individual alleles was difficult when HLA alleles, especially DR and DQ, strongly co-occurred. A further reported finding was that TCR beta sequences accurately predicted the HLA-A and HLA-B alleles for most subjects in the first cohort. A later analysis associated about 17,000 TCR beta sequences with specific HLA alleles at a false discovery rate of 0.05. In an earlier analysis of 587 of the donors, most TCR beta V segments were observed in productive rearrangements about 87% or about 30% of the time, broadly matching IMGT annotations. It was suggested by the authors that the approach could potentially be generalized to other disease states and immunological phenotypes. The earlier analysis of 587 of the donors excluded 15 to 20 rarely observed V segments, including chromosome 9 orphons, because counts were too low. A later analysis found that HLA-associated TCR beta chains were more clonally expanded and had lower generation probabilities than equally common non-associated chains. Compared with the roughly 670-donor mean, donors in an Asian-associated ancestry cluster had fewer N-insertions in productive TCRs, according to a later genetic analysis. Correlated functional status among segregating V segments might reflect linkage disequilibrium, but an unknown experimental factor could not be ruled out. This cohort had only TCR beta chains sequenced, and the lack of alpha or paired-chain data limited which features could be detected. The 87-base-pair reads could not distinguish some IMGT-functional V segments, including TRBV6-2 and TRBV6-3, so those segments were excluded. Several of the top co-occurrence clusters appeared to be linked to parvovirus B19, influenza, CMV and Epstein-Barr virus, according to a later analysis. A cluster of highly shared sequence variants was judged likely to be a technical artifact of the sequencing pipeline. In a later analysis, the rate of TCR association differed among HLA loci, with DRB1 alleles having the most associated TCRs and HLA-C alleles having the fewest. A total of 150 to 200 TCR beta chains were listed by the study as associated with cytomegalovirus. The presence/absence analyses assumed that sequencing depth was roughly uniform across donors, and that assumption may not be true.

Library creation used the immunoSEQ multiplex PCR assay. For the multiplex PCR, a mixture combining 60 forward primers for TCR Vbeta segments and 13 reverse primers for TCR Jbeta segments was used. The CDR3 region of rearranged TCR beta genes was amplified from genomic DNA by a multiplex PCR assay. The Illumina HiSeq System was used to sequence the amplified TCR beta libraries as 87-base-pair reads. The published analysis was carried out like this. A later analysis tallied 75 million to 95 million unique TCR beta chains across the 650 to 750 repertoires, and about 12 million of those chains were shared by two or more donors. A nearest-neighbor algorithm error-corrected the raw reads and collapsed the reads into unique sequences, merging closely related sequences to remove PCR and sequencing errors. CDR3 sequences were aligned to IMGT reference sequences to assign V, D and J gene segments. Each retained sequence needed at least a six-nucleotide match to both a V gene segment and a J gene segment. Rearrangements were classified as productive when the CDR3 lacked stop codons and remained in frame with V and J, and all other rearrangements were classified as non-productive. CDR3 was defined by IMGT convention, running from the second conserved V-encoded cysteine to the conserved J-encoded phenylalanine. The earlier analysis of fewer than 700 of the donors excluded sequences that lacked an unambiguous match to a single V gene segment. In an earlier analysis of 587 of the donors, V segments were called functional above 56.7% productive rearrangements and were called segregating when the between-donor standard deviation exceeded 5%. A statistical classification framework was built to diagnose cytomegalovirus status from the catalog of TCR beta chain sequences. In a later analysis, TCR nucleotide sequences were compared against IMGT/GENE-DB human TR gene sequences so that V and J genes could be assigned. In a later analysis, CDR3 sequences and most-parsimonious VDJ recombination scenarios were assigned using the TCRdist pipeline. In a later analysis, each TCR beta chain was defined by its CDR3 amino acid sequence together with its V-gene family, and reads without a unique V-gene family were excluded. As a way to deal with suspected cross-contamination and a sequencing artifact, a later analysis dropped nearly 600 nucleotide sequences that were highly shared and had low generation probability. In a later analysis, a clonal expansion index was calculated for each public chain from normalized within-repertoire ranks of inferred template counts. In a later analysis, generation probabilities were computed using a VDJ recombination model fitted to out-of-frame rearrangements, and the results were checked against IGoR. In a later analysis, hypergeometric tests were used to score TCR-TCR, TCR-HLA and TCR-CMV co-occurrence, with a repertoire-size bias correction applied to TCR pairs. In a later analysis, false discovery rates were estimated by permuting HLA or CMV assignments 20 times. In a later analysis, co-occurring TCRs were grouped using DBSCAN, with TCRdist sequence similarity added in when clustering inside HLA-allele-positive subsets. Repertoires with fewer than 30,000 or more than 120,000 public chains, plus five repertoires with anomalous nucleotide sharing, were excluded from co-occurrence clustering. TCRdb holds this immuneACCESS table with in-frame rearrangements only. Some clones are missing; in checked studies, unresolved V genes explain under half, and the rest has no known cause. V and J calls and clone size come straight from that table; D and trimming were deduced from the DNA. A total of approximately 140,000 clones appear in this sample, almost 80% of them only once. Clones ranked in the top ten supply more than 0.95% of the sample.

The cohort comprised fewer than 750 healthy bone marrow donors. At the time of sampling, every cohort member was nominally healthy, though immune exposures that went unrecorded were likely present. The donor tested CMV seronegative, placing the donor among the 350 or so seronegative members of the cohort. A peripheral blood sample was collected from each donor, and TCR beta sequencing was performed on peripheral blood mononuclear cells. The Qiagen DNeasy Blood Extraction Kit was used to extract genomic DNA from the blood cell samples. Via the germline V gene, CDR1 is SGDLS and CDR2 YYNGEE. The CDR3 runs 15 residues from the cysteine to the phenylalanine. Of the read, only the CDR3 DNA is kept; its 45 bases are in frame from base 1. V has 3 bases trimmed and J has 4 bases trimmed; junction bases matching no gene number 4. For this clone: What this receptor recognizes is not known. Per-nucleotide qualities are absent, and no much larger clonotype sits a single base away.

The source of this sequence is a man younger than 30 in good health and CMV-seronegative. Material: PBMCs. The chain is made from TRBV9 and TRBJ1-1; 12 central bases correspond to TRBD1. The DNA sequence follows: TGTGCCAGCAGCGCCGGGACAGGGGGCTTCACTGAAGCTTTCTTT. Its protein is CASSAGTGGFTEAFF.